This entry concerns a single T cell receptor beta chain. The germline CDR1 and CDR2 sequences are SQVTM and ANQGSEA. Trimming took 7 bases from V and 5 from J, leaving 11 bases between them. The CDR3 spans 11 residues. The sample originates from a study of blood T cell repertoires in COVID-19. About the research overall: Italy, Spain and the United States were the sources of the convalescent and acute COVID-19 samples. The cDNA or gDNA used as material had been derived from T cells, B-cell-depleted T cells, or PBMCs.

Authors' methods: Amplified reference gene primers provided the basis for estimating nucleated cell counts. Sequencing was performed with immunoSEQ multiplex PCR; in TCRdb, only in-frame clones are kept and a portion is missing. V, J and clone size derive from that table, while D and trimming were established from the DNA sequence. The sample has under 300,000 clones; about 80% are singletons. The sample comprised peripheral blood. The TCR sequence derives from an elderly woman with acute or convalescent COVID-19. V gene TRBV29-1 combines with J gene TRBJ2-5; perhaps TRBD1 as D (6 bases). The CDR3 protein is CSAGQTETQYF. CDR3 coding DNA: TGCAGCGCTGGACAGACTGAGACCCAGTACTTC.